This T cell receptor (beta chain) was sequenced during a study of blood T cells in healthy people across ages. It was with a sample-barcoded 5' primer and a J-beta primer mix that a second PCR of roughly 6 to 12 cycles was run. In TCRdb, the 5' RACE reads were re-called with MiXCR into one record per CDR3 protein. The sample includes over 1,200,000 distinct CDR3 sequences, around 55% seen only once; the top ten take over 5%. V lost 6 bases, J lost 6 bases, and 6 bases stayed unmatched. This CDR3 region has 14 residues. Germline CDR1 reads MDHEN; CDR2 reads SYDVKM. V is TRBV28 and J is TRBJ1-5, with 9 positions matching TRBD1. Material: blood. This receptor was taken from a man aged 18-30 years in good health. CDR3 loop: CASRTQGAGQPQHF. CDR3 bases: TGTGCCAGCAGAACACAGGGGGCGGGTCAGCCCCAGCATTTT. Drawing the rest from reference TRBV28 and TRBJ1-5, the complete variable domain is DVKVTQSSRYLVKRTGEKVFLECVQDMDHENMFWYRQDPGLGLRLIYFSYDVKMKEKGDIPEGYSVSREKKERFSLILESASTNQTSMYLCASRTQGAGQPQHFGDGTRLSIL.